The TCR beta chain under discussion was sequenced for a study of regulatory T cells in long-lasting Graves disease. The overall study: Graves' patients, newly diagnosed, had taken antithyroid drugs under 3 months. Study-wide findings and caveats: Between persistent patients, a few thousand public clonotypes were shared, exceeding the approximately 900 shared between new patients. It was in persistent disease that TRBV28, TRBJ1-2 and TRBJ2-5 were favored.

This clonotype was seen ten or more times. The antigen is not known. With iRepertoire HTBI primers and Arm-PCR of CDR3 regions, TCR beta libraries were built. TCRdb re-called the multiplex PCR reads through MiXCR, storing one row per CDR3 protein. The sample carries a few hundred thousand distinct CDR3 sequences, under 20% recorded once. V was pared by 4 bases and J by 8 bases, with 8 bases between. Germline V gene sequence: CDR1 LGHDT, CDR2 YNNKEL (reference sequence). The CDR3 has 12 residues. Documented time point: newly diagnosed GD, antithyroid drugs for less than 3 months. Isolated PBMC RNA provided the starting material for the TCR library. The sample was also reused in another study, on T cells in Graves' hyperthyroidism and ophthalmopathy. Per that study: Those patients with uncontrolled infection, other autoimmune disease, pregnancy or lactation were excluded.

Specimen: peripheral blood mononuclear cells (PBMCs), collected at new diagnosis, from a patient treated with antithyroid drugs. V usage is TRBV3-1 and J usage is TRBJ1-4; D possibly corresponds to TRBD1 (5 bases). The TCR was taken from a woman aged 18-35 years with Graves disease. CDR3 coding DNA: TGTGCCAGCAGCCTCGGGACCGAAAAACTGTTTTTT. Encoded protein: CASSLGTEKLFF.